The present T cell receptor (beta chain) was sequenced within a study of CD8+ T cells in alopecia areata. At the level of the study: Each of the treated patients was given oral tofacitinib, 5 to 10 mg twice daily, for moderate-to-severe alopecia areata. Tofacitinib was given for 6 to 18 months, then stopped for 6 months.

Specimens obtained from alopecia areata patients comprised lesional scalp punch biopsies and peripheral blood. The length of the CDR3 is 16 residues. V lost 4 bases, J lost 4 bases, and 12 bases stayed unmatched. CDR1 is SGHRS and CDR2 is YFSETQ in the germline V gene. It was cDNA, reverse transcribed from extracted RNA, that served as the sequencing template. TCRdb's table, derived via immunoSEQ multiplex PCR, lists solely in-frame clones and lacks some. This table holds approximately 180,000 clones, 59% found once. The receptor was derived from a human donor with alopecia areata. This chain joins TRBV5-1 and TRBJ1-1; 8 bases match TRBD1. The starting material was CD4+ T cells sorted from blood, obtained at week 0. CDR3 amino acids: CASSRADRAGSTEAFF. The DNA of the CDR3 is TGCGCCAGCAGCCGGGCGGACAGGGCAGGGAGCACTGAAGCTTTCTTT.